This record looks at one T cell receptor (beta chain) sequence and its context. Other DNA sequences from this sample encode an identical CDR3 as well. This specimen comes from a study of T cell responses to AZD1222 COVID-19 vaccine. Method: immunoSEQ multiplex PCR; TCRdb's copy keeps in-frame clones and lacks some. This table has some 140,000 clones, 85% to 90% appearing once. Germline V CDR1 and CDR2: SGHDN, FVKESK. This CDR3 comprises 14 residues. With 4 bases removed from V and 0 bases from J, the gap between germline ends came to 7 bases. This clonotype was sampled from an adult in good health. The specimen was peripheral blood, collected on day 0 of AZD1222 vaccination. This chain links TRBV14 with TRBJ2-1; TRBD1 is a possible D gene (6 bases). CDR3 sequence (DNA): TGTGCCAGCAGCCGAGGGGGCTCCTACAATGAGCAGTTCTTC. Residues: CASSRGGSYNEQFF.